The rows below give T cell receptor beta chains drawn from one sample of a study of blood T cells in healthy people across ages. From the 5' RACE reads, TCRdb called clonotypes with MiXCR, one entry per CDR3 protein. Of about 1.8 million distinct CDR3 sequences in the sample, less than 50% were seen once. The sequenced sample consisted of blood. The receptor source for this set is a woman aged 40 to 50 in good health. Both conserved end residues are part of each CDR3. Fields, in order: V gene, D gene, J gene, clone size, CDR3 protein, CDR3 DNA. A D gene is named only where the DNA matches it firmly. Clone sizes are given selectively: once, few, many, or a class where the clone is expanded.

V: TRBV10-3; D: NA; J: TRBJ2-5; size: NA; CDR3: CATALGETQYF; DNA: TGTGCCACCGCCCTTGGGGAGACCCAGTACTTC
V: TRBV6-1; D: NA; J: TRBJ2-1; size: few; CDR3: CASSEGGAGAYNEQFF; DNA: TGTGCCAGCAGTGAAGGGGGGGCAGGGGCGTACAATGAGCAGTTCTTC
V: TRBV7-8; D: NA; J: TRBJ2-5; size: NA; CDR3: CASSPSQYLEYF; DNA: TGTGCCAGCAGCCCCTCTCAGTATCTCGAGTACTTC
V: TRBV27; D: TRBD1; J: TRBJ2-1; size: NA; CDR3: CASRETGGRSYEQFF; DNA: TGTGCCAGCAGGGAAACAGGGGGCCGCTCCTACGAGCAGTTCTTC
V: TRBV6-9; D: TRBD2; J: TRBJ2-5; size: NA; CDR3: CASSQQTLAGTLDEQYF; DNA: TGTGCCAGCAGTCAGCAGACACTAGCGGGGACCCTAGATGAGCAGTACTTC
V: TRBV12-3/TRBV12-4; D: NA; J: TRBJ2-3; size: NA; CDR3: CASSLAAFGPIKTDTQYF; DNA: TGTGCCAGCAGTTTAGCAGCATTCGGGCCGATTAAGACAGATACGCAGTATTTT
V: TRBV24-1; D: TRBD2; J: TRBJ2-5; size: NA; CDR3: CATSEATSGVETQYF; DNA: TGTGCCACCAGTGAGGCTACTAGCGGGGTAGAGACCCAGTACTTC
V: TRBV19; D: TRBD1; J: TRBJ1-4; size: NA; CDR3: CASSPWTGGERGQGKLFF; DNA: TGTGCCAGTAGCCCCTGGACAGGGGGCGAACGCGGACAAGGAAAACTGTTTTTT
V: TRBV28; D: NA; J: TRBJ1-1; size: NA; CDR3: CASSLRSSGNTEAFF; DNA: TGTGCCAGCAGTTTACGGTCCTCCGGGAACACTGAAGCTTTCTTT
V: TRBV20-1; D: TRBD1; J: TRBJ2-1; size: once; CDR3: CSGRTAGGSYNEQFF; DNA: TGCAGTGGAAGAACGGCAGGGGGCTCCTACAATGAGCAGTTCTTC
V: TRBV4-2; D: TRBD2; J: TRBJ2-5; size: NA; CDR3: CASSQTGLAGGKTQYF; DNA: TGTGCCAGTAGCCAAACGGGACTAGCGGGGGGTAAGACCCAGTACTTC
V: TRBV11-1; D: NA; J: TRBJ2-3; size: few; CDR3: CASNQLRNTDTQYF; DNA: TGTGCCAGCAACCAACTACGGAACACAGATACGCAGTATTTT
V: TRBV5-1; D: TRBD1; J: TRBJ1-4; size: NA; CDR3: CASSGGTASTTNEKLFF; DNA: TGCGCCAGCAGCGGAGGGACAGCAAGTACAACTAATGAAAAACTGTTTTTT
V: TRBV19; D: TRBD2; J: TRBJ2-1; size: NA; CDR3: CASTPLAGGSHEQFF; DNA: TGTGCCAGTACTCCACTAGCGGGGGGTAGTCATGAGCAGTTCTTC
V: TRBV7-2; D: NA; J: TRBJ2-1; size: NA; CDR3: CASSTLVSSYNEQFF; DNA: TGTGCCAGCAGCACCCTCGTAAGCTCCTACAATGAGCAGTTCTTC
V: TRBV11-2; D: NA; J: TRBJ2-7; size: NA; CDR3: CASSSDGNYEQYF; DNA: TGTGCCAGCAGCTCGGACGGAAACTACGAGCAGTACTTC
V: TRBV24-1; D: NA; J: TRBJ1-2; size: NA; CDR3: CATSSPKGGTDGYTF; DNA: TGTGCCACCAGTTCCCCCAAGGGAGGGACTGACGGCTACACCTTC
V: TRBV6-5; D: NA; J: TRBJ1-2; size: NA; CDR3: CASNPGRSNYGYTF; DNA: TGTGCCAGCAACCCGGGACGGAGTAACTATGGCTACACCTTC
V: TRBV9; D: TRBD2; J: TRBJ2-3; size: NA; CDR3: CASSVPLAGVSTDTQYF; DNA: TGTGCCAGCAGCGTACCGCTAGCGGGGGTTAGCACAGATACGCAGTATTTT
V: TRBV6-6; D: NA; J: TRBJ2-6; size: NA; CDR3: CAGSKGRTGANVLTF; DNA: TGTGCCGGGTCGAAGGGTCGCACTGGGGCCAACGTCCTGACTTTC
V: TRBV2; D: TRBD2; J: TRBJ2-1; size: NA; CDR3: CASRGLELYNEQFF; DNA: TGTGCCAGCAGGGGACTAGAGCTCTACAATGAGCAGTTCTTC
V: TRBV20-1; D: NA; J: TRBJ2-6; size: few; CDR3: CSAMSSGANVLTF; DNA: TGCAGTGCCATGTCCTCTGGGGCCAACGTCCTGACTTTC
V: TRBV4-1; D: NA; J: TRBJ2-3; size: NA; CDR3: CASSRSRVEAADTQYF; DNA: TGCGCCAGCAGCCGGTCAAGGGTGGAGGCGGCAGATACGCAGTATTTT
V: TRBV4-3; D: TRBD1; J: TRBJ2-7; size: NA; CDR3: CASSQEHPGTGGSYNEQYF; DNA: TGCGCCAGCAGCCAAGAGCACCCCGGGACAGGGGGCTCCTACAATGAGCAGTACTTC
V: TRBV5-5; D: TRBD1; J: TRBJ2-7; size: NA; CDR3: CASSLQGAFYEQYF; DNA: TGTGCCAGCAGCTTACAGGGGGCCTTTTACGAGCAGTACTTC